These 30 T cell receptor beta chains were all obtained from the same sample, sequenced in a study of cytomegalovirus exposure and HLA in healthy donors. The PCR contained 60 Vbeta and 13 Jbeta primers. Repertoires were generated with immunoSEQ multiplex PCR, while TCRdb's copy carries only in-frame clones and drops some. This repertoire shows 150,000 to 200,000 clones, 55% to 70% found once; its top ten account for 2.5% to 3%. Sequencing input: PBMCs. The origin of the receptors is a woman aged 40 to 50 in good health and CMV-seropositive.

This chain connects TRBV6-5 to TRBJ1-2; perhaps TRBD1 as D (5 bases). CDR3 size: 15 residues. Germline values: CDR1 MNHEY, CDR2 SVGAGI. The V end lost 8 bases, the J end lost 0 bases, and 16 bases lay between the germline ends. The CDR3 spells CASHPGHSPNYGYTF. The CDR3 DNA is TGTGCCAGCCACCCCGGACACTCCCCTAACTATGGCTACACCTTC.

This clone appeared once. The rearrangement uses TRBV5-4 and TRBJ2-7, with a weak D call TRBD2 (6 bases). V was pared by 2 bases and J by 1 base, with 16 bases between. The CDR3 spans 16 residues. Germline V lookup: CDR1 SGHNT, CDR2 YYREEE (reference sequence). This CDR3 is CASSLGRGIPSYEQYF. The CDR3 nucleotides read TGTGCCAGCAGCTTAGGACGCGGGATACCATCCTACGAGCAGTACTTC.

V is TRBV2 and J is TRBJ2-7, with TRBD1 identical over 10 bases. J lost 0 bases, V lost 4 bases, and 6 bases had no gene match. The CDR3 runs 16 residues. The germline gives CDR1 SNHLY, CDR2 FYNNEI. CDR3 nucleotides: TGTGCCAGCAGTGTCGGAAGGGACAGGGGCTCCTACGAGCAGTACTTC. This translates into CASSVGRDRGSYEQYF.

V gene TRBV7-9 combines with J gene TRBJ2-5; 7 bases match TRBD2. V dropped 3 bases and J dropped 4; count of bases not matched to a gene: 8. The V gene's germline CDR1 is SEHNR and CDR2 FQNEAQ (reference sequence). CDR3 length: 15 residues. CDR3 DNA: TGTGCCAGCAGCTTGGGGCGGGAGCCGGGAGAGACCCAGTACTTC. Its translation: CASSLGREPGETQYF.

This clone showed up just once. The chain is built from TRBV5-1 and TRBJ2-1, with TRBD2 matching over 7 bases. V dropped 0 bases and J dropped 7; count of bases not matched to a gene: 4. This CDR3 has 14 residues. Germline V lookup: CDR1 SGHRS, CDR2 YFSETQ. CDR3 bases: TGCGCCAGCAGCTTGGCGGGGGGTGTTAATGAGCAGTTCTTC. Its translation is CASSLAGGVNEQFF.

The chain joins TRBV7-9 to TRBJ2-7; 8 nucleotides line up with TRBD2. From germline, CDR1 is SEHNR and CDR2 FQNEAQ (reference sequence). Unmatched junction bases numbered 6, after V lost 1 base and J lost 4 bases. There are 15 residues in the CDR3. The CDR3 coding sequence is TGTGCCAGCAGCTTAGATACGGGGGGGCCGTACGAGCAGTACTTC. It yields the protein CASSLDTGGPYEQYF.

This chain uses TRBV11-3 with TRBJ2-7; D gene uncertain. The germline gives CDR1 SGHNT, CDR2 YENEEA. The CDR3 length is 13 residues. Trimming shortened V by 5 bases and J by 3 bases, and 11 bases separated the two germline ends. This CDR3 is CASSVGALYEQYF. The CDR3, as DNA: TGTGCCAGCAGCGTTGGAGCTCTCTACGAGCAGTACTTC.

The chain carries TRBV6-5 and TRBJ2-5; D might be TRBD2 (6 bases). This CDR3 comprises 12 residues. V was cut by 10 bases and J by 5 bases, with 14 bases left in between. The germline CDR1 and CDR2 sequences are MNHEY and SVGAGI. As DNA, the CDR3 is TGTGCCACGAGGCTAGCGAGTGAGACCCAGTACTTC. Amino acid sequence: CATRLASETQYF.

This chain connects TRBV7-3 to TRBJ1-1; no clear D gene. This CDR3 contains 15 residues. Trimming removed 0 bases at V and 3 bases at J, with 11 bases between. Germline-derived CDR1 and CDR2 are SGHTA and FQGTGA. DNA for the CDR3: TGTGCCAGCAGCTTAACCAGCGGACCCCACACTGAAGCTTTCTTT. Amino acid sequence: CASSLTSGPHTEAFF.

This clone was counted a single time. The chain combines TRBV7-2 with TRBJ2-3; TRBD2 aligns across 11 bases. The germline V gene encodes CDR1 SGHTA and CDR2 FQGNSA. V was clipped by 1 base and J by 4 bases; unmatched bases: 7. CDR3 size: 17 residues. Written as DNA, the CDR3 is TGTGCCAGCAGCTTAGTTAGCGGGAGGGGAGGGCCAGATACGCAGTATTTT. Translating gives CASSLVSGRGGPDTQYF.

The rearrangement joins TRBV7-9 to TRBJ1-1; TRBD1 might be the D (5 bases). The ends were cut back, 5 bases at V and 1 base at J, with 17 bases in the middle. From germline, CDR1 is SEHNR and CDR2 FQNEAQ (reference sequence). The CDR3 has 16 amino acids. Here the CDR3 DNA reads TGTGCCAGCAGCCCCAGACCGGGACTCAAGAACACTGAAGCTTTCTTT. This sequence encodes CASSPRPGLKNTEAFF.

The chain has TRBV27 and TRBJ2-5; possibly TRBD2 for D (5 bases). The V end lost 10 bases, the J end lost 7 bases, and 19 bases lay between the germline ends. The CDR3 length is 13 residues. Germline CDR1 reads MNHEY; CDR2 reads SMNVEV (reference sequence). In nucleotides, the CDR3 is TGTGCCATCCAGGACTTCATAGGTGGGACCCAGTACTTC. It yields the protein CAIQDFIGGTQYF.

This clone has only a few counts. The J gene is TRBJ1-6, the V gene TRBV2, with TRBD1 matching 7 bases. CDR3 length: 17 amino acids. Germline-derived CDR1 and CDR2 are SNHLY and FYNNEI. The V gene end was trimmed by 1 base and the J gene end by 5 bases; junction bases not matched to a gene: 8. The CDR3 is CASSEGPGTANNSPLHF. In DNA form, the CDR3 reads TGTGCCAGCAGTGAAGGGCCGGGGACAGCAAATAATTCACCCCTCCACTTT.

The J gene is TRBJ2-7, the V gene TRBV9, with TRBD1 matching over 10 bases. This CDR3 has 18 amino acids. Germline V gene data show CDR1 as SGDLS and CDR2 as YYNGEE. J was trimmed by 6 bases and V by 3 bases; bases with no gene match: 18. CDR3 in amino acids: CASSAGGVGDRGLCEQYF. DNA for the CDR3: TGTGCCAGCAGCGCGGGGGGGGTAGGGGACAGGGGTTTGTGCGAGCAGTACTTC.

A remark on this clone: The sample contains more than one DNA sequence encoding this CDR3. The rearrangement joins TRBV6-5 to TRBJ2-5; 7 positions agree with TRBD2. The assigned J gene may be wrong: the sequence end matches TRBJ2-7 better. Per the germline V gene, CDR1 is MNHEY and CDR2 is SVGAGI. The CDR3 totals 14 residues. For the CDR3, the DNA is TGTGCCAGCAGTTACTCGGCGGGAGCGTACGAGCAGTACTTC. Protein: CASSYSAGAYEQYF.

V and J are TRBV28 and TRBJ2-5, with TRBD1 matching 7 bases. The J call may be in error: the DNA end matches TRBJ2-7 better. Germline V CDR1 and CDR2: MDHEN, SYDVKM. The CDR3 runs 13 residues. CDR3 amino acids: CASRRWDSREQYF. As DNA, the CDR3 is TGTGCCAGCAGGAGATGGGACAGTCGCGAGCAGTACTTC.

The chain joins TRBV19 to TRBJ1-5, with 7 positions matching TRBD1. The CDR3 has 12 residues. Germline-derived CDR1 and CDR2 are LNHDA and SQIVND (reference sequence). Trimming removed 6 bases from V and 6 bases from J; junction bases left unmatched: 2. The CDR3 DNA sequence: TGTGCCAGTAGCGACAGGGCTCAGCCCCAGCATTTT. Its translation: CASSDRAQPQHF.

This chain uses TRBV27 with TRBJ2-3, with 7 nucleotides matching TRBD2. Looked up from germline, CDR1 is MNHEY and CDR2 is SMNVEV (reference sequence). Losses at the gene ends were 8 bases for V and 2 bases for J; bases not matched to a gene: 10. This CDR3 contains 15 residues. The CDR3 nucleotides are TGTGCCAGCCGTCCAGCGGGGACCCCCACAGATACGCAGTATTTT. Translated: CASRPAGTPTDTQYF.

This clone has just a few counts. The chain links TRBV19 to TRBJ2-3, with 7 bases lining up with TRBD1. The germline CDR1 and CDR2 sequences are LNHDA and SQIVND (reference sequence). V shed 5 bases and J 3 bases; nucleotides not matched to a gene: 8. The CDR3 runs 15 residues. CDR3 protein: CASSVGTVETDTQYF. CDR3 DNA sequence: TGTGCCAGTAGTGTAGGGACAGTGGAGACAGATACGCAGTATTTT.

The chain couples TRBV11-2 to TRBJ1-2; D unresolved. The CDR3 consists of 14 residues. V shed 3 bases and J shed 1 base, with 9 bases lying between them. The germline V gene encodes CDR1 SGHAT and CDR2 FQNNGV. The CDR3 here is CASSLDSVNYGYTF. In nucleotides, the CDR3 is TGTGCCAGCAGCTTGGATAGCGTTAACTATGGCTACACCTTC.

The chain couples TRBV19 to TRBJ1-5; no clear D. The CDR3 runs to 13 residues. V lost 5 bases, J lost 3 bases, and 8 bases lay in between. The germline V gene has CDR1 LNHDA and CDR2 SQIVND (reference sequence). CDR3 DNA: TGTGCCAGTAGTGGCGGATTCAATCAGCCCCAGCATTTT. It yields the protein CASSGGFNQPQHF.

This clone showed up just a few times. The CDR3 here is CAIQWGTVQETQYF. The CDR3 nucleotides are TGTGCCATCCAATGGGGGACAGTCCAAGAGACCCAGTACTTC. V and J are TRBV6-1 and TRBJ2-5, with 7 bases that match TRBD1. Per the germline V gene, CDR1 is MNHNS and CDR2 is SASEGT. The CDR3 is 14 amino acids. After removal of 10 bases from V and 1 base from J, the junction contained 9 bases not matched to a gene.

The chain uses TRBV29-1 and TRBJ2-4; 12 bases are a match to TRBD2. V lost 4 bases, J lost 0 bases, and 7 bases stayed unmatched. CDR3 length: 17 amino acids. Germline lookup yields CDR1 SQVTM and CDR2 ANQGSEA. CDR3 amino acids: CSVARTSGESAKNIQYF. The CDR3 DNA reads TGCAGCGTTGCCCGGACTAGCGGGGAATCAGCCAAAAACATTCAGTACTTC.

This clone has just one count. The chain recombines TRBV27 with TRBJ2-1; D is undetermined. The CDR3 sequence is 12 residues long. V was clipped by 6 bases and J by 3 bases, with 6 bases between them. Germline V gives CDR1 MNHEY, CDR2 SMNVEV (reference sequence). CDR3 sequence: CASSRGYNEQFF. The CDR3 coding sequence is TGTGCCAGCAGCCGAGGCTACAATGAGCAGTTCTTC.

This sequence joins TRBV5-6 and TRBJ2-7; 7 bases are a match to TRBD2. Germline V gene sequence: CDR1 SGHDT, CDR2 YYEEEE. The CDR3 has 16 residues. The V and J ends lost 6 bases and 3 bases, in that order; junction bases with no gene match: 15. The CDR3, as DNA: TGTGCCAGCAAACCCCTGGGAGGGGACCTAATCTACGAGCAGTACTTC. Encoded protein: CASKPLGGDLIYEQYF.

Remarks on this clone: This CDR3 is also generated by other DNA sequences in the sample. The rearrangement links TRBV19 to TRBJ1-1, with unresolved D. The ends were cut back, 3 bases at V and 1 base at J, with 6 bases in the middle. Germline V gene sequence: CDR1 LNHDA, CDR2 SQIVND (reference sequence). This CDR3 has 13 amino acids. The CDR3 DNA sequence: TGTGCCAGTAGTATCCCGGGGAACACTGAAGCTTTCTTT. It yields the protein CASSIPGNTEAFF.

The V call is TRBV28, the J call TRBJ2-1; a possible D gene is TRBD2 (5 bases). In germline, CDR1 is MDHEN, CDR2 SYDVKM. The V and J ends lost 5 bases and 4 bases respectively, with 15 bases between them. The CDR3 is 15 residues long. The CDR3 DNA reads TGTGCCAGCAGTCCAAGGACTCCACTTTACAATGAGCAGTTCTTC. It codes for CASSPRTPLYNEQFF.

The chain couples TRBV28 to TRBJ1-5; D possibly corresponds to TRBD1 (6 bases). Germline lookup yields CDR1 MDHEN and CDR2 SYDVKM. The ends were cut back, 5 bases at V and 9 bases at J, with 23 bases in the middle. The CDR3 is 16 residues long. The CDR3 DNA is TGTGCCAGCAGTCACGTACCAGGGACACATTTGGGGCCCCAGCATTTT. This codes for CASSHVPGTHLGPQHF.

In its sample, this clone was seen a few times. The chain joins TRBV2 to TRBJ1-4; a possible D gene is TRBD1 (5 bases). V was trimmed by 3 bases and J by 6 bases, leaving 11 bases between them. This CDR3 is built from 14 residues. Germline loops: CDR1 SNHLY, CDR2 FYNNEI. The CDR3 coding sequence is TGTGCCAGCAGTGATACAGGTTTCGATGAAAAACTGTTTTTT. Protein: CASSDTGFDEKLFF. Together with reference TRBV2 and TRBJ1-4, the CDR3 gives the full variable domain: EPEVTQTPSHQVTQMGQEVILRCVPISNHLYFYWYRQILGQKVEFLVSFYNNEISEKSEIFDDQFSVERPDGSNFTLKIRSTKLEDSAMYFCASSDTGFDEKLFFGSGTQLSVL.

V is TRBV6-6 and J is TRBJ1-3, with D possibly TRBD1 on 6 matching bases. CDR1 is MNHNY and CDR2 is SVGAGI in the germline V gene (reference sequence). V lost 7 bases and J lost 2, with 12 bases in between. The CDR3 totals 14 residues. The chain's CDR3 is CASKRGSTGNTIYF. CDR3 nucleotides: TGTGCCAGCAAAAGGGGGTCAACTGGAAACACCATATATTTT.